Each of the 12 T cell receptor beta chains below was sequenced from the same sample in a study of T cells in Graves' hyperthyroidism and ophthalmopathy (dated by TCRdb to the late 2010s). Preparation of the library involved multiplex PCR. The sequencing machine was an Illumina HiSeq 2000. The TCR beta CDR3 regions were amplified from the RNA transcripts. The first round of RT-PCR for the TCR CDR3 was performed with the HTBI primer set and the Qiagen OneStep RT-PCR kit. TCRdb took the public reads, trimmed them with fastp at Q25, ran MiXCR for clone calling and kept in-frame beta chains. Every distinct CDR3 protein forms one entry, paired with its most common genes and DNA. The sample includes more than 350,000 distinct CDR3 sequences, with roughly 15% observed a single time. Approximately 19% of the sample comes from the top ten. Sequencing was carried out using blood. The receptor set was obtained from a woman aged 55-75 years with Graves' ophthalmopathy.

The table lists this clonotype with many counts. The chain is built from TRBV5-1 and TRBJ2-1, with 9 bases lining up with TRBD2. The CDR3 has 16 amino acids. Germline V gene sequence: CDR1 SGHRS, CDR2 YFSETQ. Losses at the gene ends were 0 bases for V and 3 bases for J; bases not matched to a gene: 4. The CDR3 DNA is TGCGCCAGCAGCTTGGTTGCTAGCGGGGACTACAATGAGCAGTTCTTC. Its translation is CASSLVASGDYNEQFF.

This chain joins TRBV27 and TRBJ1-5; TRBD1 matches at 11 bases. Germline V gene lookup returns CDR1 MNHEY and CDR2 SMNVEV (reference sequence). The CDR3 contains 18 residues. J gave up 1 base and V 5 bases, and 10 bases lay outside the gene matches. CDR3 coding DNA: TGTGCCAGCAGTCCGGGACAGGGGGGAAGGTTAAGCAATCAGCCCCAGCATTTT. Translation: CASSPGQGGRLSNQPQHF.

The chain has TRBV4-1 and TRBJ2-3; TRBD2 matches 15 bases. Trimming removed 0 bases from V and 1 base from J; junction bases left unmatched: 11. Germline V gene sequence: CDR1 MGHRA, CDR2 YSYEKL. There are 21 residues in the CDR3. The CDR3 DNA reads TGCGCCAGCAGCCAAGACAGGACTAGCGGGAGGGCCTGGGGTGGCACAGATACGCAGTATTTT. Residues: CASSQDRTSGRAWGGTDTQYF.

The sample holds a few counts of this clonotype. The chain is built from TRBV3-1 and TRBJ1-6; D is perhaps TRBD1 (6 bases). The germline V gene encodes CDR1 LGHDT and CDR2 YNNKEL (reference sequence). V lost 4 bases and J lost 0, with 10 bases in between. CDR3 length: 16 residues. This chain's CDR3 is CASSLGQHSYNSPLHF. The CDR3 DNA sequence: TGTGCCAGCAGCCTCGGACAGCACTCCTATAATTCACCCCTCCACTTT.

The rearrangement uses TRBV7-9 and TRBJ1-1, with a weak D call TRBD1 (5 bases). CDR3 length: 11 amino acids. Germline-derived CDR1 and CDR2 are SEHNR and FQNEAQ (reference sequence). The V end lost 11 bases, the J end lost 6 bases, and 13 bases lay between the germline ends. The CDR3 bases are TGTGCCTCAGCAGGGAGGTCTGAAGCTTTCTTT. Translation gives CASAGRSEAFF.

This clonotype was detected ten times or more. The chain uses TRBV6-1 and TRBJ1-1; D is perhaps TRBD1 (5 bases). Germline-derived CDR1 and CDR2 are MNHNS and SASEGT. The CDR3 spans 11 residues. With 6 bases removed from V and 7 bases from J, the gap between germline ends came to 9 bases. The CDR3 DNA reads TGTGCCAGCAGCGGGACTCATGAAGCTTTCTTT. Protein sequence: CASSGTHEAFF.

The table lists this clonotype with a few counts. The V gene is TRBV9, the J gene TRBJ2-7; 8 positions agree with TRBD2. Germline V CDR1 and CDR2: SGDLS, YYNGEE. The V segment lost 0 bases and the J segment 6 bases; nucleotides outside the gene matches: 5. CDR3 length: 14 residues. CDR3 loop: CASSVGVAGSEQYF. CDR3 bases: TGTGCCAGCAGCGTAGGGGTAGCGGGAAGCGAGCAGTACTTC. The whole variable domain, remainder taken from reference TRBV9 and TRBJ2-7, is DSGVTQTPKHLITATGQRVTLRCSPRSGDLSVYWYQQSLDQGLQFLIQYYNGEERAKGNILERFSAQQFPDLHSELNLSSLELGDSALYFCASSVGVAGSEQYFGPGTRLTVT.

The V and J genes are TRBV28 and TRBJ2-2; 9 bases agree with TRBD1. Germline V lookup: CDR1 MDHEN, CDR2 SYDVKM. V lost 4 bases and J lost 5; bases outside the gene matches: 5. The CDR3 spans 15 residues. The CDR3 DNA follows: TGTGCCAGCAGTTCCCCGACAGGGGGGACCGGGGAGCTGTTTTTT. Translating it yields CASSSPTGGTGELFF.

The chain employs TRBV30 and TRBJ2-1; D remains unclear. CDR3 length: 11 residues. Germline-derived CDR1 and CDR2 are GTSNPN and SVGIG (reference sequence). Deletions cut 1 base from V and 7 bases from J, with 5 bases between. Here the CDR3 DNA reads TGTGCCTGGAGTGCCGGAAATGAGCAGTTCTTC. It encodes CAWSAGNEQFF.

This clonotype appeared many times. This sequence joins TRBV7-9 and TRBJ1-1; a weak D match, TRBD1 (6 bases). The CDR3 extends over 15 amino acids. The ends were cut back, 5 bases at V and 1 base at J, with 14 bases in the middle. Germline CDR1 and CDR2: SEHNR and FQNEAQ (reference sequence). The CDR3 sequence: CASSVSTGGNTEAFF. The CDR3 coding sequence is TGTGCCAGCAGCGTTTCGACAGGAGGGAACACTGAAGCTTTCTTT.

The chain recombines TRBV4-2 with TRBJ2-7; 8 bases map to TRBD2. This CDR3 contains 17 residues. The J segment lost 9 bases and the V segment lost 0 bases, leaving 16 bases of the junction unmatched. Per the germline V gene, CDR1 is LGHNA and CDR2 is YNFKEQ. In DNA form, the CDR3 reads TGTGCCAGCAGCCAAGACTGGGAAGCGGGAGTACGGGGCGGGCAGTACTTC. Its translation: CASSQDWEAGVRGGQYF.

This clonotype was detected many times. V gene TRBV6-1 combines with J gene TRBJ2-5; 7 nucleotides align to TRBD1. Germline V gene data show CDR1 as MNHNS and CDR2 as SASEGT. V shed 6 bases and J 5 bases; nucleotides not matched to a gene: 12. There are 15 residues in the CDR3. CDR3 bases: TGTGCCAGCAGGACCCGACAGGGAATTTTGGAGACCCAGTACTTC. It yields the protein CASRTRQGILETQYF.